The 25 T cell receptor beta chains in this list originate from one sample, sequenced in a study of shared clonotypes between healthy human individuals. Assay: immunoSEQ multiplex PCR; the TCRdb copy retains only in-frame clones and omits some. The data show roughly 1 million clones, with 75% to 85% seen just once and 0.5% to 0.6% held by the top ten. The sequenced sample consisted of memory CD4+ T cells from PBMCs. Subset given: CD45RA-negative fraction. The source is a man aged 18 to 35 in good health. Some clones in this sample may be carry-over from other donors' samples.

The J gene is TRBJ2-6, the V gene TRBV6-1; 10 bases map to TRBD1. Looked up from germline, CDR1 is MNHNS and CDR2 is SASEGT. V shed 1 base and J 2 bases; nucleotides not matched to a gene: 5. The CDR3 runs to 18 residues. CDR3 sequence reads: CASSEETGGFAGANVLTF. CDR3 bases: TGTGCCAGCAGTGAAGAGACAGGGGGCTTTGCTGGGGCCAACGTCCTGACTTTC.

The V call is TRBV7-9, the J call TRBJ2-1, with D uncertain. Trimming pared 0 bases from V and 4 bases from J, leaving 7 bases between. Germline V gives CDR1 SEHNR, CDR2 FQNEAQ (reference sequence). This CDR3 comprises 14 residues. CDR3 protein: CASSLAQGYNEQFF. DNA of the CDR3: TGTGCCAGCAGCTTAGCTCAAGGGTACAATGAGCAGTTCTTC.

The chain employs TRBV6-4 and TRBJ2-1; D uncertain. Trimming took 4 bases from V and 6 from J, leaving 13 bases between them. The germline V gene has CDR1 MRHNA and CDR2 SNTAGT. CDR3 size: 14 residues. CDR3 DNA sequence: TGTGCCAGCAGTGTTACATATCGTACCAATGAGCAGTTCTTC. This encodes CASSVTYRTNEQFF.

The rearrangement joins TRBV29-1 to TRBJ1-2, with 11 bases matching TRBD1. There are 16 residues in the CDR3. Germline assignment: CDR1 SQVTM and CDR2 ANQGSEA. Trimming removed 2 bases from V and 1 base from J; junction bases left unmatched: 6. The CDR3 sequence: CSVEWTGGSGNYGYTF. The CDR3 DNA follows: TGCAGCGTTGAATGGACAGGGGGCTCTGGTAACTATGGCTACACCTTC.

The chain carries TRBV6-6 and TRBJ1-4, with D perhaps matching TRBD1 (5 bases). Germline V CDR1 and CDR2: MNHNY, SVGAGI (reference sequence). Trimming cost V 6 bases and J 8 bases, with 16 bases left between them. This CDR3 spans 14 amino acids. Here the CDR3 DNA reads TGTGCCAGCAGCAGCGGGGGTTTGGGGGAAAAACTGTTTTTT. This sequence encodes CASSSGGLGEKLFF.

This clone was seen a handful of times. Additional DNA sequences in this sample encode the identical CDR3. The rearrangement joins TRBV6-1 to TRBJ1-2; D might be TRBD1 (5 bases). This CDR3 has 12 amino acids. Trimming left V 6 bases short and J 5 bases short, with 10 bases between. Germline lookup yields CDR1 MNHNS and CDR2 SASEGT. CDR3 nucleotide sequence: TGTGCCAGCAGCCGACAGTCTTATGGCTACACCTTC. Translating gives CASSRQSYGYTF.

The genes are TRBV29-1 and TRBJ2-2; D is unresolved. The CDR3 length is 13 residues. Germline V gene data show CDR1 as SQVTM and CDR2 as ANQGSEA. Trimming shortened V by 3 bases and J by 2 bases, and 7 bases separated the two germline ends. CDR3 coding DNA: TGCAGCGTTGACGTCGGTAACACCGGGGAGCTGTTTTTT. It specifies CSVDVGNTGELFF.

About this clone itself: The sample has other DNA sequences that encode this CDR3 too. The J gene is TRBJ2-7, the V gene TRBV27, with 11 bases lining up with TRBD2. The CDR3 runs 14 residues. After removal of 6 bases from V and 5 bases from J, the junction contained 6 bases not matched to a gene. Germline CDR1 is MNHEY and CDR2 is SMNVEV (reference sequence). In DNA, the CDR3 is TGTGCCAGCAGCTTAGCGGGAGGGCCTAACGAGCAGTACTTC. Its translation is CASSLAGGPNEQYF.

This clone was seen once. The gene calls are TRBV7-2 and TRBJ2-1; D not resolved. CDR3 length equals 16 residues. CDR1 is SGHTA and CDR2 is FQGNSA in the germline V gene. V was clipped by 7 bases and J by 0 bases, with 16 bases between them. For the CDR3, the DNA is TGTGCCAGCACCGCCGCCTACGACCCCTCCTACAATGAGCAGTTCTTC. Residues: CASTAAYDPSYNEQFF.

The chain is built from TRBV7-3 and TRBJ1-1; the match to TRBD1 covers 9 bases. Germline assignment: CDR1 SGHTA and CDR2 FQGTGA. Trimming took 2 bases from V and 10 from J; bases not matched to a gene: 2. This CDR3 spans 12 amino acids. CDR3 protein: CASSLPGQGAFF. Here the CDR3 DNA reads TGTGCCAGCAGCTTACCGGGACAGGGAGCTTTCTTT.

This clone appeared once. The gene calls are TRBV7-8 and TRBJ1-1, with D perhaps TRBD1 (6 bases). Germline CDR1 is SGHVS and CDR2 is FQNEAQ. Trimming pared 3 bases from V and 3 bases from J, leaving 14 bases between. This CDR3 is built from 15 residues. The CDR3 region is CASSFLAGADTEAFF. The DNA of the CDR3 is TGTGCCAGCAGCTTTTTGGCGGGGGCGGACACTGAAGCTTTCTTT.

This clone was seen just once. This chain connects TRBV25-1 to TRBJ2-1; D may match TRBD1 or TRBD2 (6 bases each). The CDR3 contains 16 residues. V lost 1 base, J lost 3 bases, and 13 bases lay in between. The germline V gene has CDR1 MGHDK and CDR2 SYGVNS. CDR3 DNA sequence: TGTGCCAGCAGTGAATTGGGGGGACACGGCTACAATGAGCAGTTCTTC. Its translation: CASSELGGHGYNEQFF.

The chain joins TRBV7-9 to TRBJ1-2, with D maybe TRBD1 (5 bases). V was pared by 3 bases and J by 2 bases, with 10 bases between. Germline CDR1 is SEHNR and CDR2 is FQNEAQ (reference sequence). The CDR3 covers 14 residues. The CDR3: CASSFQGNNYGYTF. CDR3 nucleotide sequence: TGTGCCAGCAGCTTTCAGGGAAACAACTATGGCTACACCTTC.

This rearrangement joins TRBV29-1 to TRBJ1-2; D ambiguous. The CDR3 sequence is 13 residues long. Germline CDR1 reads SQVTM; CDR2 reads ANQGSEA. Trimming pared 0 bases from V and 7 bases from J, leaving 12 bases between. The chain's CDR3 is CSVEEGGKRGYTF. The DNA for the CDR3 is TGCAGCGTTGAAGAGGGAGGGAAACGTGGCTACACCTTC.

The chain combines TRBV9 with TRBJ1-1, with TRBD1 as a possible D gene (6 bases). The CDR3 covers 14 residues. Trimming pared 2 bases from V and 11 bases from J, leaving 19 bases between. Germline-derived CDR1 and CDR2 are SGDLS and YYNGEE. The CDR3: CASSVAPQQGRAFF. Here the CDR3 DNA reads TGTGCCAGCAGCGTCGCCCCCCAACAGGGTCGGGCTTTCTTT.

The chain employs TRBV5-1 and TRBJ2-7; D remains unclear. V was trimmed by 0 bases and J by 3 bases, leaving 10 bases between them. The length of the CDR3 is 14 residues. Germline lookup yields CDR1 SGHRS and CDR2 YFSETQ. CDR3 in DNA: TGCGCCAGCAGCTTGGGAGTCGGCTACTACGAGCAGTACTTC. It translates to CASSLGVGYYEQYF.

This clone was recorded only once. CDR3 sequence (DNA): TGCAGCGTTGGGTTTGGTCCCGAAAAACTGTTTTTT. Its protein is CSVGFGPEKLFF. V gene TRBV29-1 combines with J gene TRBJ1-4; D is ambiguous. CDR3 length: 12 residues. CDR1 and CDR2 from the germline V gene are SQVTM and ANQGSEA. V lost 4 bases, J lost 8 bases, and 11 bases lay in between.

In the case of this clone: This CDR3 is also generated by other DNA sequences in the sample. The V call is TRBV6-6, the J call TRBJ1-5, with a weak D call TRBD1 (6 bases). Trimming took 6 bases from V and 3 from J, leaving 9 bases between them. The CDR3 spans 13 residues. Looked up from germline, CDR1 is MNHNY and CDR2 is SVGAGI (reference sequence). The CDR3 loop is CASRQGSNQPQHF. As DNA, the CDR3 is TGTGCCAGCAGACAGGGATCCAATCAGCCCCAGCATTTT.

V gene TRBV2 combines with J gene TRBJ2-7, with TRBD1 identical over 7 bases. J was trimmed by 1 base and V by 6 bases; bases with no gene match: 9. CDR3 size: 15 residues. Germline V gene data show CDR1 as SNHLY and CDR2 as FYNNEI. Here the CDR3 reads CASSAGGGWSYEQYF. CDR3 coding DNA: TGTGCCAGCAGCGCAGGGGGTGGGTGGTCCTACGAGCAGTACTTC.

In this sample, this clone turned up once. The V and J genes are TRBV7-8 and TRBJ2-6; a weak D match, TRBD2 (6 bases). CDR3 size: 18 residues. Germline CDR1 and CDR2: SGHVS and FQNEAQ. Trimming shortened V by 0 bases and J by 4 bases, and 16 bases separated the two germline ends. CDR3 loop: CASSLATREEWGANVLTF. For the CDR3, the DNA is TGTGCCAGCAGCTTAGCGACCAGGGAGGAATGGGGGGCCAACGTCCTGACTTTC.

The chain recombines TRBV28 with TRBJ2-7, with 9 nucleotides matching TRBD1. Germline V gene lookup returns CDR1 MDHEN and CDR2 SYDVKM. J gave up 6 bases and V 4 bases, and 13 bases lay outside the gene matches. The CDR3 contains 16 residues. CDR3 nucleotide sequence: TGTGCCAGCAGTTCCCCTCAAAACCGGGACAGGGCCGAGCAGTACTTC. This encodes CASSSPQNRDRAEQYF.

This clone was counted between two and nine times. The chain joins TRBV2 to TRBJ1-6, with D tentatively TRBD1 (6 bases). This CDR3 comprises 14 residues. With 4 bases removed from V and 9 bases from J, the gap between germline ends came to 13 bases. Germline CDR1 and CDR2: SNHLY and FYNNEI. The CDR3 region is CASSVNRDSSPLHF. In DNA, the CDR3 is TGTGCCAGCAGTGTCAACAGGGATTCTTCACCCCTCCACTTT.

On this clone: Other DNA sequences within the sample encode an identical CDR3. The V gene is TRBV27, the J gene TRBJ2-2; D ambiguous. Between the trimmed V and J ends, which lost 2 bases and 3 bases, there was a span of 7 bases. CDR1 is MNHEY, CDR2 SMNVEV, per germline (reference sequence). The CDR3 runs to 14 residues. The CDR3 DNA follows: TGTGCCAGCAGTTTAGACCTTTACACCGGGGAGCTGTTTTTT. Protein: CASSLDLYTGELFF.

Regarding this clone: The same CDR3 also results from other DNA sequences found in this sample. This sequence joins TRBV29-1 and TRBJ2-7; 9 positions match TRBD1. The CDR3 has 12 residues. The germline V gene has CDR1 SQVTM and CDR2 ANQGSEA. J gave up 4 bases and V 7 bases, and 5 bases lay outside the gene matches. CDR3 in amino acids: CSGGDRVYEQYF. The DNA for the CDR3 is TGCAGCGGGGGGGACAGGGTATACGAGCAGTACTTC.

This chain connects TRBV5-6 to TRBJ2-7; a possible D gene is TRBD2 (5 bases). The CDR3 spans 13 residues. CDR1 and CDR2 (germline): SGHDT, YYEEEE. V lost 1 base and J 4 bases, leaving 9 bases between the germline ends. The CDR3: CASSLSGFYEQYF. In nucleotides, the CDR3 is TGTGCCAGCAGCTTGTCGGGGTTTTACGAGCAGTACTTC.